The 28 T cell receptor beta chains in this list originate from one sample, sequenced in a study of radiotherapy plus CTLA-4 blockade in lung cancer. Repertoires were generated with immunoSEQ multiplex PCR, while TCRdb's copy carries only in-frame clones and drops some. The table shows 30,000 to 40,000 clones, with roughly 70% occurring only once. The sample in question was peripheral blood, obtained from a patient treated with radiotherapy plus ipilimumab. Source of these receptors: a human donor with non-small cell lung cancer whose response to radiotherapy plus ipilimumab could not be evaluated.

This rearrangement joins TRBV5-4 to TRBJ2-3; 7 bases line up with TRBD2. The CDR3 is 13 residues long. Germline lookup yields CDR1 SGHNT and CDR2 YYREEE (reference sequence). V lost 6 bases and J lost 3; bases outside the gene matches: 4. CDR3 loop: CASTMRGTDTQYF. The CDR3 DNA reads as TGTGCCAGCACGATGCGGGGGACAGATACGCAGTATTTT.

V is TRBV5-1 and J is TRBJ1-6, with 7 bases fitting TRBD1. V dropped 7 bases and J dropped 6; count of bases not matched to a gene: 13. Germline assignment: CDR1 SGHRS and CDR2 YFSETQ. CDR3 length: 16 residues. The CDR3 sequence: CASQFRDSVSNSPLHF. For the CDR3, the DNA is TGCGCCAGCCAATTCCGGGACAGCGTTTCTAATTCACCCCTCCACTTT.

The chain couples TRBV19 to TRBJ2-4, with D perhaps TRBD2 (6 bases). Looked up from germline, CDR1 is LNHDA and CDR2 is SQIVND (reference sequence). V lost 1 base to trimming and J lost 4 bases, with 8 bases between them. The CDR3 runs 14 residues. The CDR3 DNA reads as TGTGCCAGTAGTATAGGCGGGGTGAAAAACATTCAGTACTTC. Amino acids: CASSIGGVKNIQYF.

This sequence joins TRBV7-6 and TRBJ2-5; 7 bases align to TRBD1. TRBJ2-7 explains the end of the DNA better; the J call may be wrong. The germline V gene has CDR1 SGHVS and CDR2 FNYEAQ. This CDR3 is 14 amino acids long. CDR3 amino acids: CASSTGQKTYEQYF. The CDR3 nucleotides are TGTGCCAGCAGCACGGGACAGAAGACCTACGAGCAGTACTTC.

The gene calls are TRBV28 and TRBJ1-2; D perhaps matches TRBD1 (5 bases). This CDR3 contains 14 residues. Germline CDR1 reads MDHEN; CDR2 reads SYDVKM. V lost 3 bases to trimming and J lost 7 bases, with 15 bases between them. The DNA for the CDR3 is TGTGCCAGCAGTTTGGGGCCAAGAATCGGTGGCTACACCTTC. It is translated as CASSLGPRIGGYTF.

The chain links TRBV4-1 to TRBJ2-5, with 12 bases identical to TRBD1. The CDR3 sequence is 15 residues long. The germline CDR1 and CDR2 sequences are MGHRA and YSYEKL. V shed 4 bases and J 5 bases; nucleotides not matched to a gene: 5. In DNA form, the CDR3 reads TGCGCCAGCAGCCTGGGACAGGGGGCTCGGGAGACCCAGTACTTC. It is translated as CASSLGQGARETQYF.

Regarding this clone: At one of its ends the junction is not consistent with the germline gene, which may arise from a read error. This rearrangement joins TRBV16 to TRBJ1-5, with 7 bases identical to TRBD1. CDR1 is KGHSY, CDR2 FQNENV, per germline. This CDR3 comprises 20 residues. The DNA of the CDR3 is TGTGCCAGCAGCCAACCGCAACGCGGGACAGTGGAATGGGGCAATCAGGCCCAGCATTTT. Residues: CASSQPQRGTVEWGNQAQHF.

The chain is built from TRBV7-2 and TRBJ2-1, with D possibly being TRBD1 (6 bases). Per the germline V gene, CDR1 is SGHTA and CDR2 is FQGNSA. V lost 5 bases and J 10 bases, leaving 18 bases between the germline ends. The CDR3 is made up of 14 amino acids. CDR3 amino acids: CASSLGTSVDEQFF. CDR3 bases: TGTGCCAGCAGCCTAGGGACATCGGTGGACGAGCAGTTCTTC.

V usage is TRBV10-2 and J usage is TRBJ2-1; no definite D call. The CDR3 is 14 residues long. The germline gives CDR1 WSHSY, CDR2 SAAADI. The V end lost 5 bases, the J end lost 7 bases, and 15 bases lay between the germline ends. CDR3 loop: CASSRPDVGNEQFF. In nucleotides, the CDR3 is TGCGCCAGCAGTCGACCCGACGTCGGGAATGAGCAGTTCTTC.

In its sample, this clone was seen a few times. The gene calls are TRBV6-4 and TRBJ2-2; D gene uncertain. V dropped 7 bases and J dropped 3 bases, with 15 bases sitting between them. This CDR3 is 15 amino acids long. Germline CDR1 reads MRHNA; CDR2 reads SNTAGT. The chain's CDR3 is CASKFSVFDTGELFF. Written as DNA, the CDR3 is TGTGCCAGCAAATTCTCAGTGTTTGACACCGGGGAGCTGTTTTTT.

The rearrangement joins TRBV5-1 to TRBJ2-1; D uncertain. V was clipped by 2 bases and J by 4 bases, with 4 bases between them. The CDR3 loop spans 12 amino acids. CDR1 is SGHRS and CDR2 is YFSETQ in the germline V gene. The chain's CDR3 is CASSFQYNEQFF. The CDR3 DNA follows: TGCGCCAGCAGCTTTCAATACAATGAGCAGTTCTTC. Complete variable domain (other parts from reference TRBV5-1 and TRBJ2-1): KAGVTQTPRYLIKTRGQQVTLSCSPISGHRSVSWYQQTPGQGLQFLFEYFSETQRNKGNFPGRFSGRQFSNSRSEMNVSTLELGDSALYLCASSFQYNEQFFGPGTRLTVL.

The chain links TRBV6-5 to TRBJ2-5, with 7 bases identical to TRBD1. This CDR3 has 14 amino acids. Unmatched junction bases numbered 9, after V lost 3 bases and J lost 8 bases. CDR1 MNHEY and CDR2 SVGAGI come from the germline V gene. For the CDR3, the DNA is TGTGCCAGCAGTTATCCGGGACAGTCAGATACCCAGTACTTC. Translating it yields CASSYPGQSDTQYF.

This clone showed up just once. The V and J genes are TRBV6-5 and TRBJ1-1; TRBD1 agrees at 7 bases. V was pared by 0 bases and J by 4 bases, with 8 bases of the junction left unmatched. CDR1 is MNHEY, CDR2 SVGAGI, per germline. The length of the CDR3 is 16 residues. CDR3 sequence (DNA): TGTGCCAGCAGTTACTCGACAGGGTCCAGCGGCACTGAAGCTTTCTTT. It codes for CASSYSTGSSGTEAFF.

This clone came up a few times. The chain joins TRBV7-2 to TRBJ2-2; a possible D gene is TRBD1 (5 bases). CDR1 SGHTA and CDR2 FQGNSA come from the germline V gene. This CDR3 has 16 residues. The V end lost 1 base, the J end lost 1 base, and 10 bases lay between the germline ends. The CDR3 reads CASSLGQGRNTGELFF. The CDR3 region has the DNA TGTGCCAGCAGCTTAGGGCAGGGAAGGAACACCGGGGAGCTGTTTTTT.

The V call is TRBV5-4, the J call TRBJ1-5; the D gene is possibly TRBD1 (6 bases). The CDR3 contains 14 residues. V dropped 4 bases and J dropped 2 bases, with 10 bases sitting between them. CDR1 and CDR2 from the germline V gene are SGHNT and YYREEE (reference sequence). The CDR3 sequence: CASSREGGNQPQHF. The CDR3 DNA sequence: TGTGCCAGCAGCCGAGAGGGGGGCAATCAGCCCCAGCATTTT.

This clone was counted only a few times. This chain uses TRBV29-1 with TRBJ2-2, with D perhaps matching TRBD1 (5 bases). CDR1 is SQVTM and CDR2 is ANQGSEA in the germline V gene. There are 13 residues in the CDR3. Trimming removed 5 bases from V and 4 bases from J, with 11 bases in between. The CDR3 loop is CSVNAGFTGELFF. The CDR3 DNA reads TGCAGCGTTAATGCAGGGTTCACCGGGGAGCTGTTTTTT.

With respect to this clone: Other DNA sequences of this sample code for an identical CDR3. The J gene is TRBJ1-6, the V gene TRBV5-1, with D possibly TRBD1 on 5 matching bases. V was cut by 0 bases and J by 13 bases, with 14 bases left in between. Germline CDR1 reads SGHRS; CDR2 reads YFSETQ. CDR3 size: 14 residues. In DNA, the CDR3 is TGCGCCAGCAGCTTGGCAACAGGCGACTCCCCCCTCCACTTT. This codes for CASSLATGDSPLHF.

The CDR3 spells CASSDRPYNSPLHF. In nucleotides, the CDR3 is TGTGCCAGCAGTGACAGACCGTATAATTCACCCCTCCACTTT. The V gene is TRBV27, the J gene TRBJ1-6, with D possibly TRBD1 on 5 matching bases. Germline assignment: CDR1 MNHEY and CDR2 SMNVEV (reference sequence). The CDR3 extends over 14 amino acids. Deletions cut 5 bases from V and 4 bases from J, with 9 bases between.

This clone was observed a single time. V usage is TRBV7-6 and J usage is TRBJ1-1; weak D call: TRBD1 (6 bases). Germline V CDR1 and CDR2: SGHVS, FNYEAQ. This CDR3 comprises 15 residues. V gave up 6 bases and J gave up 0 bases, with 14 bases separating them. The CDR3 coding sequence is TGTGCCAGCAGGTCCCTCAGGGGTATGAACACTGAAGCTTTCTTT. It encodes CASRSLRGMNTEAFF.

The rearrangement joins TRBV27 to TRBJ1-1; D gene unclear. Germline loops: CDR1 MNHEY, CDR2 SMNVEV (reference sequence). Trimming left V 4 bases short and J 0 bases short, with 9 bases between. The CDR3 is made up of 14 amino acids. CDR3 nucleotide sequence: TGTGCCAGCAGTTCCCAGGTTATGAACACTGAAGCTTTCTTT. Its protein product is CASSSQVMNTEAFF.

This clone has a handful of counts. V usage is TRBV6-1 and J usage is TRBJ1-2; no clear D gene. V gave up 5 bases and J gave up 2 bases, with 12 bases separating them. CDR1 MNHNS and CDR2 SASEGT come from the germline V gene. The CDR3 loop spans 14 amino acids. In DNA form, the CDR3 reads TGTGCCAGCAGTATAGCCGAATCGAACTATGGCTACACCTTC. Translating gives CASSIAESNYGYTF.

The V and J genes are TRBV15 and TRBJ2-5; D remains unclear. The CDR3 spans 12 residues. The germline V and J ends were trimmed by 2 bases and 5 bases, with 6 bases remaining between them. Germline values: CDR1 LNHNV, CDR2 YYDKDF (reference sequence). This CDR3 reads CATSRSRETQYF. Written as DNA, the CDR3 is TGTGCCACCAGCAGATCCCGGGAGACCCAGTACTTC.

The CDR3, as DNA: TGCGCCAGCAGCCAAGATTCCACCTACGAGCAGTACTTC. Translated, it gives CASSQDSTYEQYF. The chain has TRBV4-3 and TRBJ2-7; D unclear. Trimming stripped 0 bases from V and 2 bases from J, with 5 bases between. The CDR3 is 13 amino acids. Per the germline V gene, CDR1 is LGHNA and CDR2 is YSLEER.

The rearrangement uses TRBV18 and TRBJ1-5, with D uncertain. Per germline, CDR1 KGHSH and CDR2 LQKENI. This CDR3 is 13 amino acids long. Trimming pared 2 bases from V and 9 bases from J, leaving 11 bases between. CDR3 amino acids: CASSPESRRPQHF. The CDR3 coding sequence is TGTGCCAGCTCACCAGAGAGCCGCCGGCCCCAGCATTTT.

The chain is built from TRBV9 and TRBJ2-2; 7 bases are a match to TRBD1. The trim removed 7 bases at V and 1 base at J, leaving 7 bases unmatched. The CDR3 covers 15 residues. Germline V gives CDR1 SGDLS, CDR2 YYNGEE. CDR3 nucleotide sequence: TGTGCCAGCCGACCCGGGACAGTGAACACCGGGGAGCTGTTTTTT. This translates into CASRPGTVNTGELFF.

The chain employs TRBV5-4 and TRBJ2-1; tentatively, D is TRBD1 (6 bases). This CDR3 region has 16 residues. CDR1 SGHNT and CDR2 YYREEE come from the germline V gene (reference sequence). The V gene lost 4 bases and the J gene lost 0 bases, with 14 bases spanning the gap. The CDR3 bases are TGTGCCAGCAGCCTTTACAGGGTATACTCCTACAATGAGCAGTTCTTC. Protein: CASSLYRVYSYNEQFF.

This clone was recorded a few times. The chain recombines TRBV5-6 with TRBJ2-7, with D possibly being TRBD2 (6 bases). CDR1 and CDR2 (germline): SGHDT, YYEEEE. The CDR3 is 16 amino acids. With 4 bases removed from V and 0 bases from J, the gap between germline ends came to 17 bases. CDR3 sequence: CASSARSGLSSYEQYF. As DNA, the CDR3 is TGTGCCAGCAGCGCCAGAAGCGGGTTAAGCTCCTACGAGCAGTACTTC.

This rearrangement joins TRBV7-2 to TRBJ2-7; weak D call: TRBD1 (7 bases). Deletions cut 0 bases from V and 12 bases from J, with 21 bases between. This CDR3 contains 15 residues. Germline values: CDR1 SGHTA, CDR2 FQGNSA. In nucleotides, the CDR3 is TGTGCCAGCAGCTTAGCTTCCCCGCAGGGGGGACCGTCGTACTTC. Translated, it gives CASSLASPQGGPSYF.